Listed below are T cell receptor beta chains from one sample, sequenced in a study of blood T cell repertoires in COVID-19. Assay: immunoSEQ multiplex PCR; the TCRdb copy retains only in-frame clones and omits some. The sample holds approximately 59,000 clones, around 83% seen once. Material for sequencing was peripheral blood. All receptors derive from a woman aged 80 or over with acute or convalescent COVID-19. The CDR3 runs from the conserved cysteine through the conserved F or W. Each record gives: clone size, V gene, D gene, J gene, CDR3 protein, CDR3 DNA. D genes are given only for firm matches. Rows give clone size only sometimes, using once, few, many, or a class for an expanded clone.

size: -; V: TRBV11-1; D: TRBD1; J: TRBJ2-7; CDR3: CASSPRTGSSYEQYF; DNA: TGTGCCAGCAGCCCGCGGACAGGGAGCTCCTACGAGCAGTACTTC
size: -; V: TRBV6-6; D: -; J: TRBJ2-7; CDR3: CASSPVSYEQYF; DNA: TGTGCCAGCAGCCCCGTTAGCTACGAGCAGTACTTC
size: -; V: TRBV28; D: TRBD1; J: TRBJ1-2; CDR3: CASRPVARDRYGYTF; DNA: TGTGCCAGCAGACCTGTCGCCCGGGACAGATATGGCTACACCTTC
size: -; V: TRBV27; D: -; J: TRBJ1-2; CDR3: CASSYRSTAGYTF; DNA: TGTGCCAGCAGCTACCGGTCGACAGCTGGCTACACCTTC
size: -; V: TRBV6-5; D: -; J: TRBJ1-1; CDR3: CASSYSPGKNTEAFF; DNA: TGTGCCAGCAGTTACTCGCCAGGAAAGAACACTGAAGCTTTCTTT
size: -; V: TRBV7-9; D: -; J: TRBJ1-1; CDR3: CASSPTEINTEAFF; DNA: TGTGCCAGCAGCCCCACAGAAATCAACACTGAAGCTTTCTTT
size: -; V: TRBV5-5; D: TRBD2; J: TRBJ2-1; CDR3: CASSLVRLAGYNEQFF; DNA: TGTGCCAGCAGCTTGGTTAGGCTAGCGGGCTACAATGAGCAGTTCTTC
size: -; V: TRBV5-1; D: -; J: TRBJ2-2; CDR3: CASSLRTANTGELFF; DNA: TGCGCCAGCAGCTTAAGGACAGCGAACACCGGGGAGCTGTTTTTT
size: once; V: TRBV7-3; D: -; J: TRBJ2-1; CDR3: CASSLAGFYNEQFF; DNA: TGTGCCAGCAGCTTGGCAGGGTTCTACAATGAGCAGTTCTTC
size: -; V: TRBV27; D: TRBD1; J: TRBJ1-6; CDR3: CASSLKRVGQGNSPLHF; DNA: TGTGCCAGCAGTTTAAAACGGGTCGGACAGGGTAATTCACCCCTCCACTTT
size: medium-sized; V: TRBV12-1; D: -; J: TRBJ2-1; CDR3: CASSNRGRDRGPMSSYNEQFF; DNA: TGTGCCAGCAGCAATAGGGGCCGAGACAGGGGACCCATGAGCTCCTACAATGAGCAGTTCTTC
size: -; V: TRBV7-2; D: -; J: TRBJ2-7; CDR3: CASSRAGGEQYF; DNA: TGTGCCAGCAGCCGAGCGGGTGGCGAGCAGTACTTC
size: once; V: TRBV27; D: TRBD1; J: TRBJ2-7; CDR3: CASRDRDRGQHEQYF; DNA: TGTGCCAGCAGGGATCGGGACAGGGGGCAGCACGAGCAGTACTTC
size: -; V: TRBV5-1; D: -; J: TRBJ2-3; CDR3: CASSTAGALDTQYF; DNA: TGCGCCAGCAGTACCGCGGGGGCCCTAGATACGCAGTATTTT
size: -; V: TRBV5-4; D: TRBD2; J: TRBJ2-2; CDR3: CASRLSGRAAGELFF; DNA: TGTGCCAGCAGATTAAGCGGGAGGGCCGCCGGGGAGCTGTTTTTT
size: -; V: TRBV11-2; D: TRBD1; J: TRBJ1-6; CDR3: CASSLSETGSSYNSPLHF; DNA: TGTGCCAGCAGCTTATCCGAGACAGGGAGCTCCTATAATTCACCCCTCCACTTT
size: -; V: TRBV14; D: -; J: TRBJ2-1; CDR3: CASRKGSDEQFF; DNA: TGTGCCAGCAGAAAGGGGTCGGATGAGCAGTTCTTC
size: few; V: TRBV27; D: TRBD1; J: TRBJ1-5; CDR3: CASRSGTVSNQPQHF; DNA: TGTGCCAGCAGATCCGGGACAGTTTCTAATCAGCCCCAGCATTTT
size: -; V: TRBV5-1; D: TRBD2; J: TRBJ2-3; CDR3: CASSLVPKASGITDTQYF; DNA: TGCGCCAGCAGCTTGGTCCCAAAGGCTAGCGGGATCACAGATACGCAGTATTTT
size: -; V: TRBV5-1; D: TRBD1; J: TRBJ2-6; CDR3: CASSLDGTGGIVLTF; DNA: TGCGCCAGCAGCTTGGATGGGACAGGGGGAATCGTCCTGACTTTC
size: -; V: TRBV27; D: TRBD2; J: TRBJ2-5; CDR3: CASSTRTSGNQETQYF; DNA: TGTGCCAGCAGTACACGGACTAGCGGGAACCAAGAGACCCAGTACTTC
size: -; V: TRBV4-3; D: TRBD1; J: TRBJ1-2; CDR3: CASSRSRTGIYGYTF; DNA: TGCGCCAGCAGCCGGTCCAGGACAGGGATCTATGGCTACACCTTC
size: -; V: TRBV30; D: TRBD2; J: TRBJ2-3; CDR3: CAWRPRGLAGGKTDTQYF; DNA: TGTGCCTGGAGGCCAAGGGGGCTAGCGGGGGGTAAAACAGATACGCAGTATTTT
size: -; V: TRBV2; D: -; J: TRBJ1-4; CDR3: CASSLQGIGEKLFF; DNA: TGTGCCAGCAGTCTTCAGGGGATAGGCGAAAAACTGTTTTTT